Presented here are 4 T cell receptor beta chains from one specimen sequenced in a study of blood T cell repertoires in COVID-19 (dated by TCRdb to about 2020). Library preparation employed the immunoSEQ multiplex PCR assay. Imported from immuneACCESS, the table was reduced by TCRdb to in-frame sequences with V and J called. These copies leave out some clones; in studies compared against another copy, an unresolved V gene accounts for under half, and the cause of the remainder is not known. The sample includes 100,000 to 150,000 clones, with 86% observed a single time. The top ten constitute about 5.4% of the sample. Material: peripheral blood. These receptors all stem from a human donor in a cohort sampled during active COVID-19.

In its sample, this clone was seen once. The chain is built from TRBV7-3 and TRBJ2-1; D remains unclear. CDR3 length: 16 residues. With 8 bases removed from V and 0 bases from J, the gap between germline ends came to 17 bases. Germline CDR1 SGHTA, CDR2 FQGTGA. The CDR3 sequence: CASARSRSDSYNEQFF. As DNA, the CDR3 is TGTGCCAGCGCCCGAAGTCGGTCTGACTCCTACAATGAGCAGTTCTTC.

This chain uses TRBV10-1 with TRBJ2-2, with 8 bases lining up with TRBD2. Germline CDR1 WNHNN, CDR2 SYGVQD (reference sequence). V gave up 6 bases and J gave up 7 bases; unmatched junction bases: 7. The CDR3 has 14 residues. CDR3 nucleotide sequence: TGCGCCAGCAGAGAGGCGGGAGGAAACGGGGAGCTGTTTTTT. Translating it yields CASREAGGNGELFF.

This clone has just a few counts. The chain employs TRBV2 and TRBJ1-3; 9 bases agree with TRBD1. The CDR3 runs to 17 residues. V was pared by 8 bases and J by 2 bases, with 13 bases of the junction left unmatched. Germline V gene data show CDR1 as SNHLY and CDR2 as FYNNEI. The CDR3: CASGDREKWEAGNTIYF. The CDR3, as DNA: TGTGCCAGCGGGGACAGGGAGAAGTGGGAGGCTGGAAACACCATATATTTT.

The gene calls are TRBV19 and TRBJ1-2; D may be TRBD1 (6 bases). Trimming left V 6 bases short and J 4 bases short, with 18 bases between. Germline-derived CDR1 and CDR2 are LNHDA and SQIVND (reference sequence). This CDR3 has 15 residues. CDR3 loop: CASRGAAGKFYGYTF. The CDR3 nucleotides are TGTGCCAGTAGGGGGGCGGCAGGGAAATTCTATGGCTACACCTTC.